The T cell receptor (beta chain) under discussion was sequenced for a study of shared clonotypes between healthy human individuals. The V end lost 4 bases, the J end lost 3 bases, and 18 bases lay between the germline ends. Germline CDR1 MGHRA, CDR2 YSYEKL. The CDR3 length is 16 residues. Positive CCR7 selection of CD45RO-negative cells yielded the naive CD8 cells, and terminally differentiated effector memory CD45RA+ cells were excluded. All donors were healthy HIV-negative adults lacking recent acute infections or vaccinations. Here immunoSEQ multiplex PCR was the method, and the copy in TCRdb shows in-frame clones only, minus some. The table records about 2 million clones, 85% to 95% of them present only once.

The TCR originated in a man aged 18 to 29 in good health. This chain uses TRBV4-1 with TRBJ1-1; perhaps TRBD1 as D (5 bases). Source material: naive CD8+ T cells sorted from blood. The DNA for the CDR3 is TGCGCCAGCAGCCCCGGGCGGGCAGGGTGGGACACTGAAGCTTTCTTT. Residues: CASSPGRAGWDTEAFF.